Sequencing of this TCR beta chain was carried out in a study of blood T cells in healthy people across ages. This CDR3 contains 14 residues. Trimming took off 4 bases at V and 0 bases at J, with 12 bases between the two ends. The germline V gene encodes CDR1 SQVTM and CDR2 ANQGSEA. Next came a second PCR, run for about 6 to 11 cycles, which used a sample-barcoded 5' primer along with a J-beta primer mix. Per-sample output comprised a minimum of 2.5 million paired-end reads containing CDR3. TCRdb used MiXCR to reprocess the 5' RACE reads, holding one entry per CDR3 protein. The table includes over 450,000 distinct CDR3 sequences, nearly 25% detected once. The same sample was also studied in work on T cells of mothers and their children. Per that study: Each mother gave over 9.5 million TCR beta CDR3 reads; each child, roughly 3.1 million.

Sequencing used blood. This TCR was sampled from a boy younger than 18 in good health. The gene calls are TRBV29-1 and TRBJ1-2; D may be TRBD1 (5 bases). CDR3 DNA: TGCAGCGTTGTCACGGGACCCTCTAACTATGGCTACACCTTC. It encodes CSVVTGPSNYGYTF.